This T cell receptor beta chain derives from a study of identical twins. Germline V lookup: CDR1 MNHNS, CDR2 SASEGT. Trimming cost V 5 bases and J 0 bases, with 14 bases left between them. The CDR3 length is 15 residues. One entry per CDR3 protein, called by TCRdb with MiXCR from the 5' RACE reads. Of approximately 470,000 distinct CDR3 sequences listed, 11% to 15% are singletons. The same sample was also studied in work on yellow fever vaccine responses in identical twins.

The chain has TRBV6-1 and TRBJ2-7; D may be TRBD1 (6 bases). The sample consisted of CD4+ T cells sorted from blood. The TCR sequence derives from a woman aged 18-29 years in good health. The CDR3 DNA reads as TGTGCCAGCAGTAGGGACACCTTATACTCCTACGAGCAGTACTTC. It translates to CASSRDTLYSYEQYF.